A few counts support the clone carrying this T cell receptor (beta chain). The data derive from a study of T cells after yellow fever vaccination. The germline V gene encodes CDR1 LGHDT and CDR2 YNNKEL (reference sequence). After removal of 3 bases from V and 1 base from J, the junction contained 8 bases not matched to a gene. The CDR3 loop spans 16 amino acids. Using its own MiXCR run on the 5' RACE reads, TCRdb lists one record per CDR3 protein. The sample shows 300,000 to 350,000 distinct CDR3 sequences, roughly 4% of them seen only once. Material: PBMCs, obtained 5 days after the yellow fever booster vaccination. This clonotype originated in a man aged 18 to 30 who received the YFV17D yellow fever vaccine. The gene calls are TRBV3-1 and TRBJ2-5, with TRBD1 identical over 7 bases. CDR3 sequence (DNA): TGTGCCAGCAGCCAGGATACAGGGGTCTTCCAAGAGACCCAGTACTTC. As protein: CASSQDTGVFQETQYF.